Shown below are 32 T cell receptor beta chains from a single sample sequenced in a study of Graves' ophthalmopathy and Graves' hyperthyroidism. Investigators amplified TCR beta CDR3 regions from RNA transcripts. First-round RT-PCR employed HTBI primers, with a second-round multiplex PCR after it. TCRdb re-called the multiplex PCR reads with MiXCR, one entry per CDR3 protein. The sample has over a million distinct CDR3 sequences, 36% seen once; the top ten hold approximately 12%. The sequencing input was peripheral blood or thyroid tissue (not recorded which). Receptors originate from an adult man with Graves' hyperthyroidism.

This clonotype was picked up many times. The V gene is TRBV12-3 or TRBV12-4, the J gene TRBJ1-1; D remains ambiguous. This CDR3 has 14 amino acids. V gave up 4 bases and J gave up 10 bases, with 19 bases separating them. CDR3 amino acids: CASSSPVDPGGAFF. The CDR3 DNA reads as TGTGCCAGCAGTTCGCCCGTAGACCCCGGCGGAGCTTTCTTT.

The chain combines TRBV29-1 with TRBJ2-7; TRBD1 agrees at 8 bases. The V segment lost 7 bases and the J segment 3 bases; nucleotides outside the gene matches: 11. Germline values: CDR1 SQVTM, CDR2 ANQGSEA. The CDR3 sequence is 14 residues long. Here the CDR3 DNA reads TGCAGCGGAAAGCCCACAGGGGGTCACTACGAGCAGTACTTC. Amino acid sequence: CSGKPTGGHYEQYF.

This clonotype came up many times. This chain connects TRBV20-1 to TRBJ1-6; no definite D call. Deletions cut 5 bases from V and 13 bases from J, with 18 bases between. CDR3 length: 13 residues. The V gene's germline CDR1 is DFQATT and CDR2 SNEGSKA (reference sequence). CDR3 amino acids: CSASSSGSRPLHF. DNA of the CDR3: TGCAGTGCTTCTTCTTCAGGTTCCCGTCCCCTCCACTTT.

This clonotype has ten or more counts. The CDR3 DNA is TGTGCCAGCAGCCGCGCTGGGACTAGCGGGAGGATTGAGCAGTACTTC. The encoded protein is CASSRAGTSGRIEQYF. The chain uses TRBV4-2 and TRBJ2-7; 15 nucleotides agree with TRBD2. V was clipped by 4 bases and J by 7 bases; unmatched bases: 8. Germline CDR1 and CDR2: LGHNA and YNFKEQ. The CDR3 totals 16 residues.

CDR3: CASRGSDRGAETQYF. The CDR3 nucleotides read TGTGCCAGCAGAGGTTCGGACAGGGGTGCAGAGACCCAGTACTTC. The chain employs TRBV2 and TRBJ2-5; 9 bases are shared with TRBD1. The CDR3 sequence is 15 residues long. The germline V gene has CDR1 SNHLY and CDR2 FYNNEI. The V segment lost 6 bases and the J segment 4 bases; nucleotides outside the gene matches: 9.

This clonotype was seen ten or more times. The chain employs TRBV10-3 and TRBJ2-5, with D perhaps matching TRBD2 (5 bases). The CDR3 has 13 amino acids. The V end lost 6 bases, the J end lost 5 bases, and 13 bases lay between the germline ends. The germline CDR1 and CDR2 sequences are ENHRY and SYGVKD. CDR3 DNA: TGTGCCATCAGGAGGGCGTGGGATGAGACCCAGTACTTC. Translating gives CAIRRAWDETQYF.

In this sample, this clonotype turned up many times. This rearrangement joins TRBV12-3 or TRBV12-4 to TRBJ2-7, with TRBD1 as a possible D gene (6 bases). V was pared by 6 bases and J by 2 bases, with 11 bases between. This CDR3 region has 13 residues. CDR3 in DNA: TGTGCCAGCAGACTGGGACAAGCCTACGAGCAGTACTTC. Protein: CASRLGQAYEQYF.

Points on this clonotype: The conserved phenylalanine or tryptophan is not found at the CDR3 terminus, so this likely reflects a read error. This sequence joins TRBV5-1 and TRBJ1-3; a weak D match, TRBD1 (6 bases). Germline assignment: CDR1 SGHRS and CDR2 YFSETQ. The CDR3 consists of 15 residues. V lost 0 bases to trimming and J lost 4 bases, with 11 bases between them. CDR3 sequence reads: CASSLVGRGGNTIYL. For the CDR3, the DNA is TGCGCCAGCAGCTTGGTTGGCAGGGGAGGAAACACCATATATCTT.

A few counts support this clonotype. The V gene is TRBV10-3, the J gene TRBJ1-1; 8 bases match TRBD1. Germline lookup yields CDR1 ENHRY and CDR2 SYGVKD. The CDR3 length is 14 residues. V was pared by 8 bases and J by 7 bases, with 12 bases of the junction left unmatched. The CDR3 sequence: CAIGDRGGTNEAFF. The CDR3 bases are TGTGCCATCGGAGACAGGGGTGGAACTAATGAAGCTTTCTTT.

The DNA of the CDR3 is TGTGCCAGCAGTGCTAGAAGACTAGGACGCTACGAGCAGTACTTC. Its translation: CASSARRLGRYEQYF. The chain links TRBV2 to TRBJ2-7, with TRBD2 as a possible D gene (6 bases). The CDR3 runs 15 residues. CDR1 is SNHLY and CDR2 is FYNNEI in the germline V gene. V dropped 4 bases and J dropped 3 bases, with 16 bases sitting between them.

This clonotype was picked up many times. CDR3 protein: CASSWRTEQETQYF. The CDR3, as DNA: TGCGCCAGCAGCTGGAGGACAGAGCAAGAGACCCAGTACTTC. The chain joins TRBV5-1 to TRBJ2-5; maybe TRBD1 (6 bases). CDR1 is SGHRS, CDR2 YFSETQ, per germline. The CDR3 consists of 14 residues. Deletions cut 3 bases from V and 2 bases from J, with 11 bases between.

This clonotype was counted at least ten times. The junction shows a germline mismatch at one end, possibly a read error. CDR3 nucleotides: TGCAGTGCGAGAGTCGTCGAGCAGTACTTC. It is translated as CSARVVEQYF. The V call is TRBV20-1, the J call TRBJ2-7; D gene uncertain. CDR1 and CDR2 (germline): DFQATT, SNEGSKA (reference sequence). This CDR3 is built from 10 residues.

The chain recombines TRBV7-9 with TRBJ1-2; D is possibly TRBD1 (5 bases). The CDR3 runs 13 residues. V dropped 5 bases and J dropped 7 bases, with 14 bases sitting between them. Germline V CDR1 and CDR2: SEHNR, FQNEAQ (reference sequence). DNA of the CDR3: TGTGCCAGCAGCCTCGACAGCAGCTCTGGCTACACCTTC. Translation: CASSLDSSSGYTF.

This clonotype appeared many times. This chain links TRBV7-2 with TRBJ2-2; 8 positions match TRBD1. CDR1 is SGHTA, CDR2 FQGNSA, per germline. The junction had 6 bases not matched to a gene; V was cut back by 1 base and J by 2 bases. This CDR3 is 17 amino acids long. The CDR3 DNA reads TGTGCCAGCAGCTTAGTGGGGACAGGATCCAACACCGGGGAGCTGTTTTTT. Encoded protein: CASSLVGTGSNTGELFF.

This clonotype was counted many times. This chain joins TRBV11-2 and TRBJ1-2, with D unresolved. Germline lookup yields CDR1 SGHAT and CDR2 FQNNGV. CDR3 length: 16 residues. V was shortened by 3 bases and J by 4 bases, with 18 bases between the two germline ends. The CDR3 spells CASSFRFGLKVYGYTF. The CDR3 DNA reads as TGTGCCAGCAGCTTTCGGTTCGGGCTGAAAGTCTATGGCTACACCTTC.

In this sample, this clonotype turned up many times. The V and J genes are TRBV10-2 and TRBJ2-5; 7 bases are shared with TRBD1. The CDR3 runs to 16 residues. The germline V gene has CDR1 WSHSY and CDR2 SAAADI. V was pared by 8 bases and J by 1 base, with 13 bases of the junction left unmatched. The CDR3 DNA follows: TGCGCCAGCCTCGCAGGGGGTACTAAAATCCAAGAGACCCAGTACTTC. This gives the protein CASLAGGTKIQETQYF.

Here the CDR3 reads CSARGRRGDGQGESYEQYF. For the CDR3, the DNA is TGCAGTGCTAGAGGGAGAAGAGGGGATGGACAGGGCGAGTCCTACGAGCAGTACTTC. The chain employs TRBV20-1 and TRBJ2-7; 8 bases match TRBD1. Per germline, CDR1 DFQATT and CDR2 SNEGSKA (reference sequence). Unmatched junction bases numbered 18, after V lost 1 base and J lost 1 base. The CDR3 contains 19 residues.

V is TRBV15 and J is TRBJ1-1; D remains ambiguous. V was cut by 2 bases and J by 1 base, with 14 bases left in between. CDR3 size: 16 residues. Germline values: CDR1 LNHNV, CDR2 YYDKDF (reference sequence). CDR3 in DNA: TGTGCCACCAGCAGACCCCATGGGAAAAGGAACACTGAAGCTTTCTTT. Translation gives CATSRPHGKRNTEAFF.

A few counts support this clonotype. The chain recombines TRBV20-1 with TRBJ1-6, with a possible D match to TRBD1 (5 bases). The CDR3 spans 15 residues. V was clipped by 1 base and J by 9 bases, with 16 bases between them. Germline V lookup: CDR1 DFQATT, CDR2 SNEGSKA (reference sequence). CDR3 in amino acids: CSARGFRDGGSPLHF. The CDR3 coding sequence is TGCAGTGCTAGAGGGTTCAGGGATGGGGGTTCACCCCTCCACTTT.

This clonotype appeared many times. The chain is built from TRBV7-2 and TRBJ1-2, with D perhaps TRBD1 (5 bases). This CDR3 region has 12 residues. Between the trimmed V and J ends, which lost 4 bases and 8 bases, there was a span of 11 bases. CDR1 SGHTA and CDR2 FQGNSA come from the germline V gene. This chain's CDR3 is CASSSTARGYTF. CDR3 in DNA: TGTGCCAGCAGCTCGACAGCCCGGGGCTACACCTTC. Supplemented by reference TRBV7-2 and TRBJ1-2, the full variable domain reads GAGVSQSPSNKVTEKGKDVELRCDPISGHTALYWYRQSLGQGLEFLIYFQGNSAPDKSGLPSDRFSAERTGGSVSTLTIQRTQQEDSAVYLCASSSTARGYTFGSGTRLTVV.

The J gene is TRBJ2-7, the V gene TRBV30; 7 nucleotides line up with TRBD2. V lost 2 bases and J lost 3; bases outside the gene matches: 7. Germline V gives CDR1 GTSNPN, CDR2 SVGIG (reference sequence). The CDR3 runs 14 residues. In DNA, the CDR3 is TGTGCCTGGAGTCCGGGGAGGGAATACTACGAGCAGTACTTC. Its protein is CAWSPGREYYEQYF.

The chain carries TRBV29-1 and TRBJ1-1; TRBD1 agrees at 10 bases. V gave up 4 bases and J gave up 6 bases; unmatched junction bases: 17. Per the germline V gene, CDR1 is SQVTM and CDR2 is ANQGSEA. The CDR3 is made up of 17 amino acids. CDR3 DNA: TGCAGCGTTGGCACAGGGAAGGGTGACAGGGGGCGTCCTGAAGCTTTCTTT. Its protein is CSVGTGKGDRGRPEAFF. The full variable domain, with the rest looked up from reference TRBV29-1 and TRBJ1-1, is SAVISQKPSRDICQRGTSLTIQCQVDSQVTMMFWYRQQPGQSLTLIATANQGSEATYESGFVIDKFPISRPNLTFSTLTVSNMSPEDSSIYLCSVGTGKGDRGRPEAFFGQGTRLTVV.

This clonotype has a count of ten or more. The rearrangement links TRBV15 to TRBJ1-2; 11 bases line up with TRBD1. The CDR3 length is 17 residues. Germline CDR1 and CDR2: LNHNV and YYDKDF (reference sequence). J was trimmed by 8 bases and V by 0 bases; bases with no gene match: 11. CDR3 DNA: TGTGCCACCAGCAGAGAAGGAGGACAGGGGGCGCGTGGGGGCTACACCTTC. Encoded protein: CATSREGGQGARGGYTF.

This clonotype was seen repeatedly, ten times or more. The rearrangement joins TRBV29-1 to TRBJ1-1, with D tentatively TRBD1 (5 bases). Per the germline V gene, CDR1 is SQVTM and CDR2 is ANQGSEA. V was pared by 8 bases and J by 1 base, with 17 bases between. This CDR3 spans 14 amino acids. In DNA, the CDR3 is TGCAGCCCGGGACGCAGGGAGGGGAACACTGAAGCTTTCTTT. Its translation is CSPGRREGNTEAFF.

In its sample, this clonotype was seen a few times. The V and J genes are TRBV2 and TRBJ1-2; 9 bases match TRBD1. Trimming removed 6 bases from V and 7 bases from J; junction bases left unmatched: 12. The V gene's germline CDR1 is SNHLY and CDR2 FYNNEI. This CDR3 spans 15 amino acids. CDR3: CASSARTGAVGGYTF. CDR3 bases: TGTGCCAGCAGCGCTCGGACAGGGGCTGTTGGTGGCTACACCTTC.

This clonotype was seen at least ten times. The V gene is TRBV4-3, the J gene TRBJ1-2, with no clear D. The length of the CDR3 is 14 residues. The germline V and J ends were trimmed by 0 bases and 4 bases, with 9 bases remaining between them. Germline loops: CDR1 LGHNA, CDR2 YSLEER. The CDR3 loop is CASSQEATVYGYTF. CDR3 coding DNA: TGCGCCAGCAGCCAAGAAGCAACCGTCTATGGCTACACCTTC.

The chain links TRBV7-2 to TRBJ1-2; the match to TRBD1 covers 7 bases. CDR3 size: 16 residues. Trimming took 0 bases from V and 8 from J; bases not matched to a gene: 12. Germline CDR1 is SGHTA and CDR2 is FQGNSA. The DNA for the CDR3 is TGTGCCAGCAGCTTAGCGCCGACAGGGCAGACGGGAGGCTACACCTTC. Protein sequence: CASSLAPTGQTGGYTF.

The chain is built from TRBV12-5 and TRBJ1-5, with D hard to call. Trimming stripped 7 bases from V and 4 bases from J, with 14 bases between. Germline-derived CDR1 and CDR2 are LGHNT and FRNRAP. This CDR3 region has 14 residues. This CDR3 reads CASAEGPLNQPQHF. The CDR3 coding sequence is TGTGCTAGTGCCGAGGGCCCCCTAAATCAGCCCCAGCATTTT.

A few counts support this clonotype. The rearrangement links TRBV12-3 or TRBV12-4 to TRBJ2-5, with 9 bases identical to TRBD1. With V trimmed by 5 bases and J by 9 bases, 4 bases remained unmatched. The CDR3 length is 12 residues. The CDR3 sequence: CASSRDRVSQYF. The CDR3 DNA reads TGTGCCAGCAGTCGGGACAGGGTGTCCCAGTACTTC.

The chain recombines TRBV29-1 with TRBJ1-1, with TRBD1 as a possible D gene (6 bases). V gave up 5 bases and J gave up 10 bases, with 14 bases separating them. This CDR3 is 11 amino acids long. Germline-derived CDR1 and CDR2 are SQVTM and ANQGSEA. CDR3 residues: CSVTQGKVAFF. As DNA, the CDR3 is TGCAGCGTTACACAGGGAAAGGTAGCTTTCTTT.

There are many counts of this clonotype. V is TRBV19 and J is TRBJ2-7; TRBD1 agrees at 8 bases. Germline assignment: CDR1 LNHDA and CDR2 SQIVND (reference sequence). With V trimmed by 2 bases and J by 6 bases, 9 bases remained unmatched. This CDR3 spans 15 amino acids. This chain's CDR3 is CASSIIGQGIGEQYF. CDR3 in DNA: TGTGCCAGTAGTATAATAGGACAGGGAATCGGCGAGCAGTACTTC.

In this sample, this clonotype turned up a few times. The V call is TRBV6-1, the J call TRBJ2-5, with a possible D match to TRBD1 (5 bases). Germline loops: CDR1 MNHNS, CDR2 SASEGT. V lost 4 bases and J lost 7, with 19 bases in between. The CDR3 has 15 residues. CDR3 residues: CASSVNRGAQGTQYF. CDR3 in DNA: TGTGCCAGCAGTGTAAACCGTGGGGCCCAGGGGACCCAGTACTTC.